One T cell receptor (beta chain) is described in this entry. This clone's antigen is unknown. No much larger clonotype is one base removed from it; base qualities were not supplied. This sample also contains other DNA sequences that code for the same CDR3. This sample is part of a study of shared clonotypes between healthy human individuals (dated by TCRdb to between 2020 and 2021). Regarding the study in general: The cohort included a few men and a couple of women between 18 and 49 years of age. For each donor, three plates each were used for CD4 naive and CD4 memory, two plates were used for CD8 naive, and one plate was used for CD8 memory. Blood TCR repertoires of about five healthy adults were deeply sequenced to estimate repertoire size and the extent of clonotype sharing between individuals. Libraries were prepared and TCR repertoires were sequenced by different laboratories using diverse techniques, in order to increase sequencing depth and limit assay-specific biases. Each donor's leukapheresis produced roughly between roughly 0.85 and 9.5 billion PBMCs.

Findings and caveats that apply to the study as a whole: Naive subsets generally had larger estimated clonotype richness than memory subsets did. Sampling was limited to blood, and TCR repertoires in tissue likely differ from TCR repertoires in blood. Even with the large sequencing depth, rarefaction of the sorted-subset datasets indicated that sequencing was incomplete. Pairwise subsampling indicated that sequencing depth was expected to affect the degree of clonotype sharing among donors. Because the study included a small number of donors, the genetic and exposure-history diversity represented was limited. Compared with non-shared clonotypes, the clonotypes found in all four sorted-subset donors had higher generation probabilities. Across a few donors, 5% to 6% of naive CD4, 3% to 4% of naive CD8, 2.3% of memory CD4, and approximately 0.4% of memory CD8 clonotypes were shared.

Using the deep immunoSEQ assay, TCR CDR3 regions were amplified from genomic DNA by multiplex PCR. Extracted genomic DNA from each cell subset was distributed evenly across all wells of several immunoSEQ 96-well plates, and each plate was treated as a replicate. For sorted subsets, each replicate PCR was loaded with about 200 ng genomic DNA, equivalent to approximately 27,000 T cell genomes. Purified libraries were measured with a Qubit 3.0 fluorometer, size-checked on a Bioanalyzer 2100, and measured again with the KAPA Library Quantification kit. Every immunoSEQ 96-well plate was sequenced on a separate single-read 150-cycle Illumina NextSeq 550 flow cell. The study's processing was this. Because the immunoSEQ output included only junctional sequences and no quality scores, the filtering could not be the same as the filtering used for full-length reads. Sequences were annotated with PyIR, a Python wrapper for IgBLAST v1.9, using IMGT germline references to assign V/J genes and CDR3. Reads were filtered out if the reads had weak V/J assignments (E-value above 1e-6), no CDR3, stop codons, out-of-frame junctions, or ambiguous translated residues. V3J clonotypes were defined as sequences sharing an identical inferred V gene, J gene, and CDR3 amino acid sequence. Percentage overlap between repertoires was calculated by dividing the number of shared unique clonotypes by the size of the smaller repertoire. Richness of each repertoire was evaluated using RTK rarefaction, the Chao1 estimator, and Recon v2.1 estimates of unobserved clonotypes. Generation probabilities were computed with OLGA for all TCRbeta clonotypes obtained by the gDNA method from several donors. This is the immuneACCESS table as TCRdb keeps it, with only in-frame sequences that have V and J called. A part of the clones is gone; compared with another copy, unresolved V genes explain less than half, and the rest is unexplained. From that table come the V and J calls and clone size; the DNA was used to work out D and trimming. The sample has some 2,500,000 clones on record, approximately 93% of them singletons. 0.36% of the sample rests with the top ten.

The donors were healthy, HIV-negative adults who had no recently reported acute infections or vaccinations. Every donor was a Caucasian adult living in Nashville, Tennessee, USA. CD4+ T cells were enriched by magnetic negative selection; naive cells were then positively selected on CD45RA, and the negative fraction formed the memory subset. Blood was obtained by leukapheresis, after which PBMCs were separated by Ficoll-Histopaque density gradient centrifugation and cryopreserved in liquid nitrogen vapor phase. Analytical flow cytometry was used to check the purity and quantity of each magnetically sorted T cell population. From each sorted fraction, genomic DNA was isolated and quantified by UV absorbance on a Nanodrop 2000c. The source of this sequence is a man aged 18 to 29 in good health. Some clones in this sample may be carry-over from other donors' samples. Sequencing was done on a sample of naive CD4+ T cells from PBMCs. Sample cell subset or site, as interpreted from the label and publication: CD45RA+ positively selected.

The CDR3 reads as follows: CASSLGVTDTQYF. The DNA is TGTGCCAGCAGCCTTGGGGTCACAGATACGCAGTATTTT. The rearranged chain carries TRBV11-3 and TRBJ2-3; no D gene call is confident. CDR1 and CDR2 were assigned from the germline V gene as SGHNT and YENEEA. V gives up 5 bases and J gives up 2 bases, and the segment between their germline ends measures 8 bases. The CDR3 sequence holds 13 residues, the cysteine and phenylalanine included. Only the CDR3 DNA stays, 39 bases, in frame from base 1.